The present T cell receptor beta chain was sequenced within a study of T-cell reconstitution after alpha-beta-depleted transplantation in children. This clonotype was seen at least ten times. Its antigen remains unknown. Per germline, CDR1 SGHRS and CDR2 YFSETQ. This CDR3 has 14 amino acids. V dropped 3 bases and J dropped 4 bases, with 13 bases sitting between them. Whole-study results and caveats: There were reportedly several hundred expanded graft clones from which alpha-beta T cells came about two months after transplant. After one year, T-cell counts and TCRbeta diversity mostly came from new T cells.

Unique molecular identifiers were incorporated into the prepared TCRbeta library. MiXCR, applied by TCRdb to the PCR reads, yields one record per CDR3 protein. The sample carries around 450,000 distinct CDR3 sequences, over 9.5% recorded once. This receptor was identified in a child aged 2 to 10 with inherited bone marrow failure, due to receive a stem cell transplant. This chain links TRBV5-1 with TRBJ2-5; unclear D gene. Here the sequenced sample was PBMCs, taken before TCRalphabeta/CD19-depleted stem cell transplant. CDR3 nucleotides: TGCGCCAGCAGCTCCAAGGGCTTCCGAGAGACCCAGTACTTC. This sequence encodes CASSSKGFRETQYF.